The entry below gives a single T cell receptor beta chain sequence along with its context. As yet, its antigen is unknown. This sample stems from a study of T cells in localized non-small cell lung cancer. Overall study findings and caveats: Among blood samples, higher T cell density accompanied longer overall survival. A median approximately 53 of the top 100 tumor clones appeared in adjacent lung. There was higher T cell clonality in uninvolved adjacent lung than in tumor, and it was highest there.

Germline values: CDR1 SGHTA, CDR2 FQGNSA. The length of the CDR3 is 15 residues. V was trimmed by 5 bases and J by 1 base, leaving 14 bases between them. The assay was immunoSEQ multiplex PCR, and TCRdb's table has in-frame clones only and misses some. The data contain 20,000 to 25,000 clones, around 90% of them singletons. The specimen comprised peripheral blood, sampled before any cancer treatment. The origin of this receptor is a male donor aged 60 or older with stage I lung adenocarcinoma. This chain joins TRBV7-2 and TRBJ2-5, with D possibly matching TRBD1 (5 bases). DNA for the CDR3: TGTGCCAGCAGCGAAAGGGGTTCTTCCCAAGAGACCCAGTACTTC. This sequence encodes CASSERGSSQETQYF.